This is a list of T cell receptor beta chains from one sample in a study of blood T cell repertoires in COVID-19. Assay: immunoSEQ multiplex PCR; the TCRdb copy retains only in-frame clones and omits some. The sample has hundreds of thousands of clones; roughly 80% are singletons. Sequenced sample: peripheral blood. The origin of the receptors is a woman aged 55-75 years with active or convalescent COVID-19. Each CDR3 is given with its conserved first and last residue. A D gene is named only where the DNA matches it firmly. Clone size is stated in some rows and not others, as once, few, many or a class when expanded.

j_call v_call clone_size d_call cdr3_nt cdr3_aa
TRBJ2-7 TRBV30 NA NA TGTGCCTGGAGTCAGTATACGACACGGGACTCCTACGAGCAGTACTTC CAWSQYTTRDSYEQYF
TRBJ1-1 TRBV6-4 NA NA TGTGCCAGCAGTGAGCGGGGGCTGAACACTGAAGCTTTCTTT CASSERGLNTEAFF
TRBJ1-6 TRBV19 NA NA TGTGCCAGTAGTCCTCGACAGGATTATAATTCACCCCTCCACTTT CASSPRQDYNSPLHF
TRBJ1-5 TRBV10-3 once TRBD1 TGTGCCATCAGGCAACAGGGGGCTAATCAGCCCCAGCATTTT CAIRQQGANQPQHF
TRBJ1-1 TRBV2 NA NA TGTGCCAGCACATTAGGGACATTGAACACTGAAGCTTTCTTT CASTLGTLNTEAFF
TRBJ1-1 TRBV27 many NA TGTGCCAGCAGTTTACGAGCGGACGCGAACACTGAAGCTTTCTTT CASSLRADANTEAFF
TRBJ1-6 TRBV2 once NA TGTGCCAGCACCCGCGGACTAGGTAATTCACCCCTCCACTTT CASTRGLGNSPLHF
TRBJ2-3 TRBV7-9 NA TRBD2 TGTGCCAGCAGACCCCGGGGGGGCCCTACAGATACGCAGTATTTT CASRPRGGPTDTQYF
TRBJ1-1 TRBV5-4 NA NA TGTGCCAGCAGCTTGGCCAGGGCTAACACTGAAGCTTTCTTT CASSLARANTEAFF
TRBJ1-1 TRBV7-9 NA NA TGTGCCAGCACCTCCGAGTGGGCCACTGAAGCTTTCTTT CASTSEWATEAFF
TRBJ1-3 TRBV18 NA NA TGTGCCAGCTCACCAAGGTATCAGGGAATGGAAGACACCATATATTTT CASSPRYQGMEDTIYF
TRBJ2-5 TRBV28 NA TRBD2 TGTGCCAGCAGTTTAATTGGGTTCGGTGGCGGGGGGCCGGGGGAGACCCAGTACTTC CASSLIGFGGGGPGETQYF
TRBJ2-7 TRBV12-3/TRBV12-4 once TRBD1 TGTGCCAGCGGAACAGGGGGTTGGTACGAGCAGTACTTC CASGTGGWYEQYF
TRBJ1-5 TRBV7-2 NA NA TGTGCCAGCAGCTCTTTCAGGGATAGCAATCAGCCCCAGCATTTT CASSSFRDSNQPQHF
TRBJ2-2 TRBV3-1/TRBV3-2 NA NA TGTGCCAGCAGCCCCTCGGGGAACACCGGGGAGCTGTTTTTT CASSPSGNTGELFF
TRBJ2-1 TRBV7-8 NA NA TGTGCCAGCAGCCCGACTACAGGGAATGAGCAGTTCTTC CASSPTTGNEQFF
TRBJ1-5 TRBV18 few TRBD1 TGTGCCAGCTCACCGGGACAGGATCAGCCCCAGCATTTT CASSPGQDQPQHF
TRBJ1-2 TRBV7-9 NA TRBD1 TGTGCCAGCAGCTTAGCAACGGACAGGCTTGGCTACACCTTC CASSLATDRLGYTF
TRBJ1-3 TRBV6-5 once NA TGTGCCGGGAGGGGTCAACGCGGCTCTGGAAACACCATATATTTT CAGRGQRGSGNTIYF
TRBJ2-1 TRBV9 once TRBD1 TGTGCCAGCAGCGAAGGACAGGGGCTCGACAATGAGCAGTTCTTC CASSEGQGLDNEQFF
TRBJ1-1 TRBV6-5 once NA TGTGCCAGCACCAGTCGCACTGAAGCTTTCTTT CASTSRTEAFF
TRBJ1-4 TRBV7-8 NA NA TGTGCCAGCACCTCTCCTCAGGGGAACCCAACTAATGAAAAACTGTTTTTT CASTSPQGNPTNEKLFF
TRBJ2-7 TRBV27 NA NA TGTGCCAGCAGTTTATTCAGCTACGAGCAGTACTTC CASSLFSYEQYF
TRBJ2-5 TRBV4-1 NA TRBD2 TGCGCCAGCAGCCAAGGAGCGGGGGGTTTCCAAGAGACCCAGTACTTC CASSQGAGGFQETQYF
TRBJ2-1 TRBV19 NA NA TGTGCCAGTAGTTTGGGGAGGTTCTTC CASSLGRFF
TRBJ2-5 TRBV7-3 NA TRBD2 TGTGCCAGCAGCTTAATAGGCGGACTAGCCGGCGAGACCCAGTACTTC CASSLIGGLAGETQYF
TRBJ1-2 TRBV7-8 NA TRBD1 TGTGCCAGCAGCCATCATATAGGACAGGAGAGATATGGCTACACCTTC CASSHHIGQERYGYTF
TRBJ1-6 TRBV7-2 NA NA TGTGCCAGCAGCTTAGGGGGCAGGGTTAATTCACCCCTCCACTTT CASSLGGRVNSPLHF
TRBJ2-7 TRBV7-2 NA TRBD1 TGTGCCAGCAGCTTACCCGGGCAGGGGGTCGTCTCCTACGAGCAGTACTTC CASSLPGQGVVSYEQYF
TRBJ2-3 TRBV7-3 NA NA TGTGCCAGCAGCTTCGCTAGCACGGATACGCAGTATTTT CASSFASTDTQYF
TRBJ1-1 TRBV27 NA TRBD1 TGTGCCAGCAGTGACGACAGGGCGTTGGGGACTGAAGCTTTCTTT CASSDDRALGTEAFF
TRBJ1-1 TRBV2 once NA TGTGCCAGCAGCCCGATCGGACAGAGGACTGAAGCTTTCTTT CASSPIGQRTEAFF
TRBJ1-5 TRBV9 NA NA TGTGCCAGCAGCCAAGGGGGGGGGCATCAGCCCCAGCATTTT CASSQGGGHQPQHF
TRBJ1-2 TRBV18 NA TRBD1 TGTGCCAGCTCACCCCCGACAGGGGCGTACTATGGCTACACCTTC CASSPPTGAYYGYTF
TRBJ2-3 TRBV2 few TRBD1 TGTGCCAGCAGTGACGGGACAGGGCTTCAAAGCACAGATACGCAGTATTTT CASSDGTGLQSTDTQYF
TRBJ1-1 TRBV18 NA NA TGTGCCAGCTCACCAGACAGGTACGCTGAAGCTTTCTTT CASSPDRYAEAFF